This TCR beta chain was profiled in a study of identical twins (dated by TCRdb to the mid-2010s). In terms of the full investigation: To test whether fetal clonotypes persist, the study used deep sequencing on TCR alpha and beta repertoires from monozygotic twins, unrelated adults of various ages, and cord blood. Replicate twin experiments were performed at different times using different library preparation protocols to rule out contamination.

This clonotype was seen repeatedly, ten times or more. Its antigen has not been determined. Qualities for individual bases were not recorded, and no much larger clone is one base off. General conclusions and limits of the study: Zero-insertion analyses could be partly confounded by invariant T cells such as MAIT and iNKT, although diverse VJ usage argued against such confounding for most clonotypes. Out-of-frame TCR alpha sequences shared between twins showed an excess of low generation-probability sequences compared with coincidental sharing between unrelated individuals. In monozygotic twins, out-of-frame TCR alpha sharing was systematically underestimated by recombination models, although the models agreed with sharing between unrelated individuals. Because the same donors could not be followed over many years, conclusions were based on cross-sectional statistical analysis. Excess twin sharing in beta out-of-frame sequences was weaker because fewer shared sequences lowered the signal-to-noise ratio. Abundant cord blood beta clonotypes carried fewer insertions; young adult naive repertoires showed a weaker similar trend, while memory repertoires showed none.

At the junction V is shortened by 1 base and J by 0 bases, with 17 bases in between. Its CDR3 holds 19 amino acids, cysteine through phenylalanine. Here the CDR3 DNA is all that survives: 57 bases in frame from base 1. Taken from the germline V gene, the CDR1 and CDR2 loops are KGHDR and SFDVKD. Library preparation was by 5' RACE. Sequencing was performed on an Illumina HiSeq 2000. A universal primer binding site was added through template switching, and the final cDNA carried a unique molecular identifier so that TCR cDNA molecules could be counted accurately. Specific primers in the conserved constant-segment region were used to synthesize first-strand cDNA for the TCR alpha and beta chains. To control for contamination, each cDNA library was double barcoded with a SMART-Mk sample barcode plus Illumina barcodes. TruSeq adapter sequences and Illumina sample barcodes were added in two successive PCR steps. Sequencing of the TCR alpha and beta cDNA libraries was done on the Illumina HiSeq platform using custom primers. From the authors' description of their analysis: Unique molecular identifiers were extracted from raw reads with MiGEC, and CDR3 positions were determined with MiXCR. For each individual, recombination models were inferred using an EM algorithm with the repgenHMM and IGoR tools. The analysis of shared clonotypes was done with the tcR package in R, with sharing normalized by the product of cloneset sizes. Out-of-frame nonproductive sequences were analyzed to study raw recombination free of thymic and clonal selection effects. The public reads were run again by TCRdb, first through fastp at Q25 and then through MiXCR, and only productive beta chains were kept. Each CDR3 protein gets just one entry, which takes the most common genes and DNA from the rows behind it. The authors' filters were not applied to this entry. The sample table holds fewer than 800,000 distinct CDR3 sequences, of which around 7.5% were seen once. The ten largest clonotypes hold 1.5% to 2% of the sample.

Only healthy Caucasian donors were included. Three pairs of female monozygotic twins, all aged roughly 18 to 29 years, were included in the twin cohort. Peripheral blood mononuclear cells were the source from which RNA for the TCR libraries was isolated. The same sample was also used in a study of yellow fever vaccine responses in identical twins. Reported in the second study: According to the authors, the vaccine-induced T cell response in identical twins seemed to be partly convergent and partly specific to each individual. The study precisely tracked vaccine-responding T cell clones in identical twins.

The rearranged segments are TRBV24-1 and TRBJ2-2, with TRBD1 perhaps the D gene, on 5 matching bases. The specimen sequenced was PBMCs. The receptor's source is a woman in her late teens or twenties in good health. The CDR3 sequence is CATSDFGQEDRSNTGELFF. The sequence in DNA is TGTGCCACCAGTGATTTCGGCCAAGAAGACAGATCGAACACCGGGGAGCTGTTTTTT.